The T cell receptor (beta chain) described here comes from a study of post-analysis software for immune sequencing data. Regarding the study as a whole: Normalized Chao1 diversity was significantly reduced in patients versus controls. The five TRBV segments detected at higher frequency in patients than in controls included TRBV5-6, TRBV5-1 and TRBV20-1. Strong same-batch co-clustering of samples appeared with F measure clustering.

This clonotype was counted once. Antigen unknown. The germline V and J ends were trimmed by 6 bases and 7 bases, with 15 bases remaining between them. The CDR3 spans 14 residues. Germline V gene lookup returns CDR1 SNHLY and CDR2 FYNNEI. Researchers reported that TCR beta cDNA libraries carried unique molecular identifiers. The yield from approximately 1 to 10 million T cells was approximately 500,000 cDNA molecules in total. TCRdb passed the PCR reads through MiXCR, listing each CDR3 protein once. The sample yields 450,000 or so distinct CDR3 sequences, roughly 45% seen once. The receptor was isolated from a girl between 5 and 17 years old with multiple sclerosis. What was sequenced was blood. The V gene is TRBV2, the J gene TRBJ1-4; perhaps TRBD1 as D (5 bases). The CDR3 region has the DNA TGTGCCAGCAGGACAACAACAGGAGGTGAAAAACTGTTTTTT. Protein product: CASRTTTGGEKLFF.